In this sample, the clone carrying this T cell receptor (beta chain) turned up a few times. Antigen unknown. This specimen belongs to a study of beta chain features in type 1 diabetes. Regarding the study as a whole: Among patients with Type 1 diabetes, TCRB CDR3s were moderately but significantly shorter in every one of the four CD4+ subsets. Healthy donors had naive, central memory and Treg TCRB repertoires that appeared less similar than those seen among patients.

The authors reverse transcribed all of the isolated RNA, so sequencing captured expressed TCRB transcripts. The repertoire was sequenced with immunoSEQ multiplex PCR; TCRdb's copy has only in-frame clones and lacks some. The data show a few hundred thousand clones, about 15% seen once. The collection from each donor was one heparinised blood draw averaging about 110 mL. The CDR3 totals 14 residues. After removal of 1 base from V and 6 bases from J, the junction contained 5 bases not matched to a gene. Germline V gene lookup returns CDR1 LGHNA and CDR2 YNFKEQ. The material sequenced was naive CD4+ T cells from blood. V usage is TRBV4-2 and J usage is TRBJ2-7; 8 bases fit TRBD2. This sequence originates from a man aged 18 to 30 with type 1 diabetes. The CDR3 coding sequence is TGTGCCAGCAGCCAAGGTCTAGCGGGTTTCGAGCAGTACTTC. This encodes CASSQGLAGFEQYF.